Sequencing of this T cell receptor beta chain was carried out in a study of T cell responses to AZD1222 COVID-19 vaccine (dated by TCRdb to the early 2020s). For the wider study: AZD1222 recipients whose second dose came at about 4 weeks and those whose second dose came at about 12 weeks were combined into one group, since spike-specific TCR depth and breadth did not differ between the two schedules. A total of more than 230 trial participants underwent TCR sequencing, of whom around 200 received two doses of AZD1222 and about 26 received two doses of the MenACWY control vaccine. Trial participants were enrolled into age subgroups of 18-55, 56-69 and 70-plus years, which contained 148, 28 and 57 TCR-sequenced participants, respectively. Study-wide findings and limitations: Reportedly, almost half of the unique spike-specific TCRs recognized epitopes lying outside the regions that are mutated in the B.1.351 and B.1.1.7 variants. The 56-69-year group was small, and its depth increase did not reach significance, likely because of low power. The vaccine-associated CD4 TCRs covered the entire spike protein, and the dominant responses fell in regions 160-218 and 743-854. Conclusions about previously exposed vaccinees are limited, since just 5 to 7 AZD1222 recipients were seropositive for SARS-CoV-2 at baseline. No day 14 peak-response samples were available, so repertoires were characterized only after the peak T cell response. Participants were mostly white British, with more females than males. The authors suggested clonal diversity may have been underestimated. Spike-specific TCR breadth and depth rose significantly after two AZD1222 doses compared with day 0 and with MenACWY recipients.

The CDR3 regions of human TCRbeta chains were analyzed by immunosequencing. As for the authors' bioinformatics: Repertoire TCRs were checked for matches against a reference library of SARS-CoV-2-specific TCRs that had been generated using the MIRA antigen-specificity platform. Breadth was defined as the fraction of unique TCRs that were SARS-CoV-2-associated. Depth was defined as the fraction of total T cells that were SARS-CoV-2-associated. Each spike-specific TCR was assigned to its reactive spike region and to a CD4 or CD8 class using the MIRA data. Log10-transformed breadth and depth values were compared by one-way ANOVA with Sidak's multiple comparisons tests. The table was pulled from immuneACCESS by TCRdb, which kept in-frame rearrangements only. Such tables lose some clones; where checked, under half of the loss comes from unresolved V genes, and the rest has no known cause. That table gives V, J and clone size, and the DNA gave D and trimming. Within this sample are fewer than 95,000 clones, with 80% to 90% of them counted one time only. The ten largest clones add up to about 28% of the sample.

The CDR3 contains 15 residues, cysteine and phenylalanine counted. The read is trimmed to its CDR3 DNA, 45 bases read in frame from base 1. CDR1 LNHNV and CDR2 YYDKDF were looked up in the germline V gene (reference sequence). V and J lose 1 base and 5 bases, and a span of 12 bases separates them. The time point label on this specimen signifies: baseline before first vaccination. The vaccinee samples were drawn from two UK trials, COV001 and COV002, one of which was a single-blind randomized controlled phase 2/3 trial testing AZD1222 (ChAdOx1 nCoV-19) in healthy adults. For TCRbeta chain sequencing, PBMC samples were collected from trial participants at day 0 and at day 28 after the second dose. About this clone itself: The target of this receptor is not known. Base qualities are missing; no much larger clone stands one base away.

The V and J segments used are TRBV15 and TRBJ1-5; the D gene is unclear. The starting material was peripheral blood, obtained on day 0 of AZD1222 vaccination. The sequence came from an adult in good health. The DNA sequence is TGTGCCACCAGCAGAGGCAGGTCGGTATATCAGCCCCAGCATTTT. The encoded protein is CATSRGRSVYQPQHF.